This T cell receptor (beta chain) was documented in a study of OX40 agonist ivuxolimab in advanced cancers. About the research overall: Dose-escalation cases comprised hepatocellular carcinoma, melanoma, renal cell or head and neck cancer. Partial response was recorded in three patients: one hepatocellular carcinoma and two cutaneous melanoma cases. General observations from the study: Expanded clones belonging to CD8+ T cells outnumbered, on average, those of CD4+.

The cohort excluded patients with autoimmune disease history or systemic immunosuppression. The protocol was immunoSEQ multiplex PCR, while the TCRdb copy is restricted to in-frame clones and leaves out a portion. The sample has 65,000 to 100,000 clones; more than 85% are singletons. Points on this clone: Its antigen remains unidentified.

V lost 6 bases, J lost 0 bases, and 7 bases stayed unmatched. The germline gives CDR1 KGHSH, CDR2 LQKENI. CDR3 size: 15 residues. This clonotype was sampled from an adult with an advanced solid tumor such as melanoma, head and neck, liver or kidney cancer. The specimen comprised CD4+ or CD8+ T cells sorted from blood, sampled in a trial of the OX40 agonist ivuxolimab. This chain connects TRBV18 to TRBJ1-1; the match to TRBD1 covers 7 bases. The CDR3 region has the DNA TGTGCCAGCTCTCGGACAGGACTCATGAACACTGAAGCTTTCTTT. Translating it yields CASSRTGLMNTEAFF.